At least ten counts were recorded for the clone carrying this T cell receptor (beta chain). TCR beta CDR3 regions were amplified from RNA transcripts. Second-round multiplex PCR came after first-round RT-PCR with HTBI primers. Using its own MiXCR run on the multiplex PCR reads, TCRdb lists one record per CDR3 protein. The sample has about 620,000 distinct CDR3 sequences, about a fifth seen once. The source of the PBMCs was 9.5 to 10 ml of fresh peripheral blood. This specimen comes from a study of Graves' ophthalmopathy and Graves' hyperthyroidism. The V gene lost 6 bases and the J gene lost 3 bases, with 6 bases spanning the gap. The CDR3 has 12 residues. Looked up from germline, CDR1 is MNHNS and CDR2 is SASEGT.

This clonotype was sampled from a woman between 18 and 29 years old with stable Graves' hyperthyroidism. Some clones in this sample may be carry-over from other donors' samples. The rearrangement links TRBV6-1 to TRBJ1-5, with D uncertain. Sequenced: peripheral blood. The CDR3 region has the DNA TGTGCCAGCAGGAAGTTCAATCAGCCCCAGCATTTT. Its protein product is CASRKFNQPQHF.